This T cell receptor beta chain was obtained from a study of shared clonotypes between healthy human individuals. About the study: Contributing individuals were a couple of females and three males aged 18 to 49. Overall study findings and caveats: Naive subsets generally had larger estimated richness than memory subsets.

Naive CD8 cells were CD45RO-negative, positively selected for CCR7, excluding terminally differentiated effector memory CD45RA+ cells. Using immunoSEQ multiplex PCR, the repertoire was profiled, and TCRdb retains in-frame clones only, with some absent. The table records roughly 1,800,000 clones, just under 95% of them present only once. Trimming stripped 6 bases from V and 0 bases from J, with 12 bases between. The CDR3 spans 15 residues. CDR1 LNHDA and CDR2 SQIVND come from the germline V gene (reference sequence). With respect to this clone: Its antigen is not known.

The chain links TRBV19 to TRBJ1-5; the D gene is possibly TRBD1 (5 bases). The clonotype was recovered from a man aged 18 to 30 in good health. Sample: naive CD8+ T cells sorted from blood. The CDR3 nucleotides are TGTGCCAGTAGCTGGGGGTTGTATAGCAATCAGCCCCAGCATTTT. It translates to CASSWGLYSNQPQHF. Looking up the rest from reference TRBV19 and TRBJ1-5 gives the full variable domain: DGGITQSPKYLFRKEGQNVTLSCEQNLNHDAMYWYRQDPGQGLRLIYYSQIVNDFQKGDIAEGYSVSREKKESFPLTVTSAQKNPTAFYLCASSWGLYSNQPQHFGDGTRLSIL.